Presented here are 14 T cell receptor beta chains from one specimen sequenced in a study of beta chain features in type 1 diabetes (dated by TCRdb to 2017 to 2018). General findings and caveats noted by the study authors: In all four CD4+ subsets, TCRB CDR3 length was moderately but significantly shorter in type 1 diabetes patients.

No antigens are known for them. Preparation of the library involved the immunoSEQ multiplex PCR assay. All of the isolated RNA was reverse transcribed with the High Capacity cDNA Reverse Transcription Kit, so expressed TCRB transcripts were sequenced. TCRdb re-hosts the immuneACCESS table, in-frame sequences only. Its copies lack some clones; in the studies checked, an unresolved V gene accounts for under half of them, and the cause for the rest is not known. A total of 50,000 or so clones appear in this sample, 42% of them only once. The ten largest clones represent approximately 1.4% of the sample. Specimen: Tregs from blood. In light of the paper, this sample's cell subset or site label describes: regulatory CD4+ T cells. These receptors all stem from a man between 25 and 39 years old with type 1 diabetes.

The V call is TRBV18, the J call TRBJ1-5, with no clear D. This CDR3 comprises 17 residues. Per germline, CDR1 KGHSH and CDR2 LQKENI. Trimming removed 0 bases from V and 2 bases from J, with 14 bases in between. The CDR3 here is CASSPPSGNLGNQPQHF. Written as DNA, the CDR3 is TGTGCCAGCTCACCACCGTCGGGGAATCTTGGCAATCAGCCCCAGCATTTT.

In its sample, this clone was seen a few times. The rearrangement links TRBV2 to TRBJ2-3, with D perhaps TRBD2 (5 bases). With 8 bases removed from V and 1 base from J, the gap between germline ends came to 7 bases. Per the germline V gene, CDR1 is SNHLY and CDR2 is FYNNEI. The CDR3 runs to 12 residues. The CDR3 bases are TGTGCCAGCGGGAGAGGCACAGATACGCAGTATTTT. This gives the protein CASGRGTDTQYF.

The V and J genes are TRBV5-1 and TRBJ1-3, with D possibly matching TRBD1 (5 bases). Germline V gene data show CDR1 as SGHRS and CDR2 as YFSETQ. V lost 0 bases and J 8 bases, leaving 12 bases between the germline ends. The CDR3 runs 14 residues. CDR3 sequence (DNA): TGCGCCAGCAGCTTGGATCCAGGGACTGACACCATATATTTT. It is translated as CASSLDPGTDTIYF.

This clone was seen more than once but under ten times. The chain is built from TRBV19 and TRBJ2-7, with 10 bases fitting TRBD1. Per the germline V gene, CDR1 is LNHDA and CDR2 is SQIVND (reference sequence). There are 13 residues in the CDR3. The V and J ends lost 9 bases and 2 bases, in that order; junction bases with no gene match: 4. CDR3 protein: CASGGQGTYEQYF. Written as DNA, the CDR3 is TGTGCCAGCGGGGGACAGGGGACCTACGAGCAGTACTTC.

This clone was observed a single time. CDR3: CASSLDSYNEQFF. The CDR3 region has the DNA TGTGCCAGCAGCTTAGACAGCTACAATGAGCAGTTCTTC. This chain connects TRBV7-2 to TRBJ2-1; no clear D. Germline V gene lookup returns CDR1 SGHTA and CDR2 FQGNSA. Trimming stripped 1 base from V and 3 bases from J, with 4 bases between. The CDR3 has 13 residues. Full variable domain (missing parts from reference TRBV7-2 and TRBJ2-1): GAGVSQSPSNKVTEKGKDVELRCDPISGHTALYWYRQSLGQGLEFLIYFQGNSAPDKSGLPSDRFSAERTGGSVSTLTIQRTQQEDSAVYLCASSLDSYNEQFFGPGTRLTVL.

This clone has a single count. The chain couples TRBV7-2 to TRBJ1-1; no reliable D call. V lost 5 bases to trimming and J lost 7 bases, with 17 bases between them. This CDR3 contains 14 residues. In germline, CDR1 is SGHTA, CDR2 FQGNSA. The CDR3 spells CASSQESVPLEAFF. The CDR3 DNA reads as TGTGCCAGCAGCCAAGAATCGGTGCCACTTGAAGCTTTCTTT.

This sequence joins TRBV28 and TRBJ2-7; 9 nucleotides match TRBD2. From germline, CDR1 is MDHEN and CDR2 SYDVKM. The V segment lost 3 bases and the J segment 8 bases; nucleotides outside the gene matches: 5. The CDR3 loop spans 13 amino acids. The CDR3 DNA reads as TGTGCCAGCAGTTTGGCGGGAGGGCGACAGCAGTACTTC. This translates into CASSLAGGRQQYF. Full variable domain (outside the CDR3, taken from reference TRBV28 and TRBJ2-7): DVKVTQSSRYLVKRTGEKVFLECVQDMDHENMFWYRQDPGLGLRLIYFSYDVKMKEKGDIPEGYSVSREKKERFSLILESASTNQTSMYLCASSLAGGRQQYFGPGTRLTVT.

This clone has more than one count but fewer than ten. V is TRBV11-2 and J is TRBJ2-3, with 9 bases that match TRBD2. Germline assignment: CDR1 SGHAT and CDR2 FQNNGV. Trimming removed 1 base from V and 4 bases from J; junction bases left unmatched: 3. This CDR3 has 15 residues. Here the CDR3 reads CASSLVSGSADTQYF. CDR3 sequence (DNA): TGTGCCAGCAGCTTAGTTAGCGGGAGCGCAGATACGCAGTATTTT.

DNA of the CDR3: TGTGCCAGCAGCTTAGAGGTCGTGGGGCGTTTAATGAGATACAATGAGCAGTTCTTC. It is translated as CASSLEVVGRLMRYNEQFF. The chain uses TRBV7-2 and TRBJ2-1; TRBD1 might be the D (5 bases). The CDR3 runs 19 residues. V was pared by 1 base and J by 4 bases, with 23 bases between. Germline V gene sequence: CDR1 SGHTA, CDR2 FQGNSA.

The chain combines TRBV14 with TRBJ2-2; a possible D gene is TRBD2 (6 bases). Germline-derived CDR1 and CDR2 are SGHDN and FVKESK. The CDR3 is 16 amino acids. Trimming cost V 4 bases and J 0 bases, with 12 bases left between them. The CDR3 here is CASSPRRESNTGELFF. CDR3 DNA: TGTGCCAGCAGCCCTCGCCGGGAGTCGAACACCGGGGAGCTGTTTTTT.

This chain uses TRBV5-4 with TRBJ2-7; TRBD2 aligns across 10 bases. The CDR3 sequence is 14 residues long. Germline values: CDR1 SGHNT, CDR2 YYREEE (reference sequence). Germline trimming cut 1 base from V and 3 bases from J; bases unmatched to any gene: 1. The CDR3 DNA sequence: TGTGCCAGCAGCTTGTCTAGCGGGAGCTACGAGCAGTACTTC. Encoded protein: CASSLSSGSYEQYF.

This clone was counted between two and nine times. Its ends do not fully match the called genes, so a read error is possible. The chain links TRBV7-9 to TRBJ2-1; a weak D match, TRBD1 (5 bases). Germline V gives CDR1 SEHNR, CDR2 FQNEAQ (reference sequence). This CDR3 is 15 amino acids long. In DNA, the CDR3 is TGCGCCAGCAGCCCAGGGTGGTTACACCCGAATGAGCAGTTCTTC. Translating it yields CASSPGWLHPNEQFF.

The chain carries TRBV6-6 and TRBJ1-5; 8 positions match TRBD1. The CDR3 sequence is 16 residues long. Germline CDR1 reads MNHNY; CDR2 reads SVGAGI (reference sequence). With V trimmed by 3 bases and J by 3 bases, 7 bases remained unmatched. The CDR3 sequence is CASSYPPGGDNQPQHF. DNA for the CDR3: TGTGCCAGCAGTTATCCTCCAGGGGGCGACAATCAGCCCCAGCATTTT.

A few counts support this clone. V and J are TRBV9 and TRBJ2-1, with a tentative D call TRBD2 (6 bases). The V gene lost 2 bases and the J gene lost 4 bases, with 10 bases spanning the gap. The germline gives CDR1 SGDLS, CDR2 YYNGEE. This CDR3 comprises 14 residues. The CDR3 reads CASSVSGEYNEQFF. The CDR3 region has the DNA TGTGCCAGCAGCGTGTCGGGGGAATACAATGAGCAGTTCTTC.